This T cell receptor beta chain was recorded in a study of breast tumors, draining lymph nodes, adjacent tissues. General observations from the study: That most tumor T cells come from lymph nodes remained unproven. Most tumor T cells seemingly derive from lymph node, then expand in tumor.

Each CDR3 protein is one row after TCRdb ran MiXCR on the multiplex PCR reads. The table has roughly 220,000 distinct CDR3 sequences, under 40% seen once. Breast cancer patients provided tissue from their axillary draining lymph nodes. Note on this clonotype: Its antigen is unidentified. A read error may account for a junction end that differs from germline.

Per the germline V gene, CDR1 is DFQATT and CDR2 is SNEGSKA (reference sequence). The CDR3 runs 14 residues. The receptor comes from a female donor with breast cancer. Some clones in this sample may be carry-over from other donors' samples. The sequenced sample was axillary lymph node tissue. This chain links TRBV20-1 with TRBJ2-4; tentative D call: TRBD2 (6 bases). CDR3 DNA: TGCAGTGCTAGAGATAGGGACTTCAAAACCATTCAGTACTTC. Its translation is CSARDRDFKTIQYF.